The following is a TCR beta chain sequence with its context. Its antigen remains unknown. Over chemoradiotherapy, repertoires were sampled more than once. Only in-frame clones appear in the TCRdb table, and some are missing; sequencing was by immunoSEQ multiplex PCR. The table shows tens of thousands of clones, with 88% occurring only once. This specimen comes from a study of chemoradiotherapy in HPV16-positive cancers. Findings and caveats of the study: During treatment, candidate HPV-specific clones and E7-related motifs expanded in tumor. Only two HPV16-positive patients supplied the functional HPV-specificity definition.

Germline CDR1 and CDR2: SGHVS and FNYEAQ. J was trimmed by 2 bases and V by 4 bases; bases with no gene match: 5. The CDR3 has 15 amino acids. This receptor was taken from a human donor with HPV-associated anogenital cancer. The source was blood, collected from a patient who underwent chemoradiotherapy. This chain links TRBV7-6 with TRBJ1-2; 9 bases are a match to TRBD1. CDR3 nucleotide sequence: TGTGCCAGCAGCTCAGGACAGGGGAGGAACTATGGCTACACCTTC. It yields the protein CASSSGQGRNYGYTF.